Below are 9 T cell receptor beta chains sequenced from a single sample in a study of cytomegalovirus exposure and HLA in healthy donors. Measured with immunoSEQ multiplex PCR; TCRdb has only the in-frame clones, and not every one. Of fewer than 400,000 clones in the sample, roughly 90% were seen once. The sample comprised PBMCs. These TCRs come from a man aged 25 to 40 in good health and CMV-seronegative.

Only a few counts were recorded for this clone. This chain links TRBV19 with TRBJ1-2; 9 bases are a match to TRBD1. CDR1 is LNHDA and CDR2 is SQIVND in the germline V gene (reference sequence). The CDR3 runs to 15 residues. V shed 4 bases, J shed 2 bases, and the junction held 5 bases outside the gene matches. CDR3 in amino acids: CASSRTGTGNYGYTF. CDR3 nucleotides: TGTGCCAGTAGTAGAACCGGGACAGGGAACTATGGCTACACCTTC.

The genes are TRBV2 and TRBJ1-1, with D unclear. Germline values: CDR1 SNHLY, CDR2 FYNNEI. The germline V and J ends were trimmed by 3 bases and 0 bases, with 11 bases remaining between them. CDR3 length equals 15 residues. CDR3 region: CASSEGGLLNTEAFF. As DNA, the CDR3 is TGTGCCAGCAGTGAGGGCGGGCTTTTGAACACTGAAGCTTTCTTT. Looking up the rest from reference TRBV2 and TRBJ1-1 gives the full variable domain: EPEVTQTPSHQVTQMGQEVILRCVPISNHLYFYWYRQILGQKVEFLVSFYNNEISEKSEIFDDQFSVERPDGSNFTLKIRSTKLEDSAMYFCASSEGGLLNTEAFFGQGTRLTVV.

This clone was seen only once. The V and J genes are TRBV4-1 and TRBJ1-6, with 7 bases that match TRBD1. The CDR3 consists of 18 residues. V was clipped by 3 bases and J by 7 bases; unmatched bases: 15. CDR1 and CDR2 (germline): MGHRA, YSYEKL. The CDR3 DNA sequence: TGCGCCAGCAGCCAGTTGCACCAGGGGGACCTGGTGAATTCACCCCTCCACTTT. Amino acid sequence: CASSQLHQGDLVNSPLHF.

This clone was seen only once. The chain couples TRBV7-9 to TRBJ1-1, with D possibly TRBD1 on 6 matching bases. This CDR3 region has 17 residues. Trimming cost V 6 bases and J 1 base, with 21 bases left between them. Germline lookup yields CDR1 SEHNR and CDR2 FQNEAQ (reference sequence). The CDR3 region has the DNA TGTGCCAGCAGGGGCTTACAGGGATCACCTAAGAACACTGAAGCTTTCTTT. The encoded protein is CASRGLQGSPKNTEAFF.

The chain couples TRBV2 to TRBJ2-7; 8 bases fit TRBD1. CDR1 and CDR2 (germline): SNHLY, FYNNEI. V was clipped by 11 bases and J by 1 base; unmatched bases: 4. The CDR3 consists of 12 residues. The DNA for the CDR3 is TGTGCCGGACGGGACAGGTCCTACGAGCAGTACTTC. This sequence encodes CAGRDRSYEQYF.

The chain employs TRBV4-1 and TRBJ2-3; the D gene is possibly TRBD1 (5 bases). This CDR3 is built from 15 residues. Trimming cost V 0 bases and J 1 base, with 8 bases left between them. From germline, CDR1 is MGHRA and CDR2 YSYEKL. CDR3 coding DNA: TGCGCCAGCAGCCAAGACAGGGCGGGCACAGATACGCAGTATTTT. This translates into CASSQDRAGTDTQYF.

J is TRBJ2-3 and V is TRBV9, with unresolved D. The CDR3 covers 14 residues. V lost 0 bases, J lost 2 bases, and 7 bases lay in between. Germline loops: CDR1 SGDLS, CDR2 YYNGEE. The CDR3 DNA reads TGTGCCAGCAGCGTAGTTGACTCCACAGATACGCAGTATTTT. Its protein product is CASSVVDSTDTQYF.

The V call is TRBV5-1, the J call TRBJ2-3; 8 bases agree with TRBD1. V was clipped by 3 bases and J by 3 bases; unmatched bases: 6. The CDR3 runs to 15 residues. In germline, CDR1 is SGHRS, CDR2 YFSETQ. The CDR3 reads CASSSRTGTTDTQYF. The CDR3 nucleotides read TGCGCCAGCAGCTCAAGGACAGGGACGACAGATACGCAGTATTTT.

This chain joins TRBV25-1 and TRBJ2-1, with 7 bases that match TRBD1. In germline, CDR1 is MGHDK, CDR2 SYGVNS. Trimming removed 4 bases from V and 10 bases from J; junction bases left unmatched: 13. CDR3 length equals 15 residues. The CDR3 DNA is TGTGCCAGCAGTGGCCCTGGATGGCAGGGGGAAGAGCAGTTCTTC. Its translation: CASSGPGWQGEEQFF.